These 5 T cell receptor beta chains originate from one sample sequenced in a study of blood T cell repertoires in COVID-19. Produced via immunoSEQ multiplex PCR; TCRdb's table is partial and in-frame only. The data show under 250,000 clones, more than 85% seen once. Sequences were obtained from peripheral blood. These receptors originate from a man aged 60 to 75 with COVID-19, enrolled during active disease.

The genes are TRBV29-1 and TRBJ2-5, with D possibly matching TRBD2 (5 bases). Germline CDR1 and CDR2: SQVTM and ANQGSEA. V shed 4 bases and J shed 3 bases, with 12 bases lying between them. The CDR3 loop spans 13 amino acids. The CDR3 nucleotides read TGCAGCGTTGGATGGTCAGCGGAAGAGACCCAGTACTTC. This sequence encodes CSVGWSAEETQYF.

V and J are TRBV9 and TRBJ2-3; 8 nucleotides align to TRBD1. V lost 4 bases and J lost 4; bases outside the gene matches: 8. The germline V gene has CDR1 SGDLS and CDR2 YYNGEE. The CDR3 runs to 15 residues. The DNA of the CDR3 is TGTGCCAGCAGCCCTCGACAGGGGTCAGCAGATACGCAGTATTTT. It codes for CASSPRQGSADTQYF.

This chain links TRBV5-1 with TRBJ2-1; 12 bases fit TRBD2. The germline gives CDR1 SGHRS, CDR2 YFSETQ. This CDR3 is 16 amino acids long. V was clipped by 1 base and J by 8 bases; unmatched bases: 7. The CDR3 DNA is TGCGCCAGCAGCTTGAGCCTAGCGGGGGGGCCTCATGAGCAGTTCTTC. It specifies CASSLSLAGGPHEQFF.

The chain employs TRBV5-6 and TRBJ2-7, with 13 positions matching TRBD2. J lost 4 bases, V lost 3 bases, and 7 bases had no gene match. Germline CDR1 and CDR2: SGHDT and YYEEEE. This CDR3 spans 16 amino acids. The CDR3 reads CASSWDGTSGMYEQYF. The CDR3 coding sequence is TGTGCCAGCAGCTGGGACGGGACTAGCGGGATGTACGAGCAGTACTTC.

The V and J genes are TRBV28 and TRBJ1-2; 10 nucleotides align to TRBD1. The CDR3 is 15 residues long. V shed 4 bases and J 3 bases; nucleotides not matched to a gene: 5. The germline V gene has CDR1 MDHEN and CDR2 SYDVKM. CDR3 DNA sequence: TGTGCCAGCAGTTCAACCGGGACAGGGGACTATGGCTACACCTTC. Translation: CASSSTGTGDYGYTF.